This record covers a single T cell receptor (beta chain). Using immunoSEQ multiplex PCR, the repertoire was profiled, and TCRdb retains in-frame clones only, with some absent. The sample holds just under 350,000 clones, around four fifths seen once. Germline V lookup: CDR1 MNHNS, CDR2 SASEGT. CDR3 length: 15 amino acids. V shed 3 bases and J 0 bases; nucleotides not matched to a gene: 3. The sample belongs to a study of blood T cell repertoires in COVID-19. This chain uses TRBV6-1 with TRBJ2-3; TRBD1 agrees at 7 bases. The receptor comes from a man aged 25-40 years with active or convalescent COVID-19. The sequencing sample was made of peripheral blood. Here the CDR3 DNA reads TGTGCCAGCAGTGAGACAGGGTCTAGCACAGATACGCAGTATTTT. Amino acids: CASSETGSSTDTQYF.